Below are 32 T cell receptor beta chains sequenced from a single sample in a study of PD-L1 blockade in urothelial cancer (dated by TCRdb to the late 2010s). The library was generated by the immunoSEQ multiplex PCR assay. TCRdb stores this immuneACCESS table with in-frame sequences only. Part of the clones is absent; in the studies checked, under half of the shortfall reflects unresolved V genes, and no reason is known for the rest. The sample profile shows about 50,000 clones; 70% to 90% of them were found once. The ten largest clones capture approximately 7.6% of the sample. The sequences come from PBMCs, collected around atezolizumab (anti-PD-L1) treatment. All receptors come from a man between 60 and 70 years old with urothelial cancer.

The chain employs TRBV19 and TRBJ1-3; D is possibly TRBD1 (5 bases). The germline gives CDR1 LNHDA, CDR2 SQIVND (reference sequence). The CDR3 has 15 amino acids. Trimming removed 5 bases at V and 0 bases at J, with 11 bases between. DNA for the CDR3: TGTGCCAGTAGTGACAGTCTGAGCTCTGGAAACACCATATATTTT. Protein: CASSDSLSSGNTIYF.

The rearrangement uses TRBV30 and TRBJ1-3, with a tentative D call TRBD1 (6 bases). The length of the CDR3 is 14 residues. V lost 1 base, J lost 1 base, and 8 bases lay in between. The germline CDR1 and CDR2 sequences are GTSNPN and SVGIG (reference sequence). The CDR3 region has the DNA TGTGCCTGGAGTGCCAGGGGATCTGGAAACACCATATATTTT. Amino acids: CAWSARGSGNTIYF.

The chain couples TRBV6-5 to TRBJ2-1; D remains unclear. CDR3 size: 15 residues. Germline V lookup: CDR1 MNHEY, CDR2 SVGAGI. V lost 2 bases, J lost 0 bases, and 8 bases lay in between. The CDR3 loop reads CASSYGGSSYNEQFF. In nucleotides, the CDR3 is TGTGCCAGCAGTTACGGCGGTTCCTCCTACAATGAGCAGTTCTTC.

The gene calls are TRBV18 and TRBJ1-5, with D maybe TRBD1 (5 bases). Trimming pared 3 bases from V and 2 bases from J, leaving 20 bases between. Looked up from germline, CDR1 is KGHSH and CDR2 is LQKENI. The CDR3 length is 18 residues. The CDR3 coding sequence is TGTGCCAGCTCACCGCGCCCGAGTCAGGGTCCAGGCAATCAGCCCCAGCATTTT. This translates into CASSPRPSQGPGNQPQHF.

The chain has TRBV5-5 and TRBJ2-7, with TRBD2 matching 7 bases. Germline lookup yields CDR1 SGHKS and CDR2 YYEKEE (reference sequence). CDR3 size: 15 residues. V lost 1 base, J lost 6 bases, and 10 bases stayed unmatched. The CDR3 DNA follows: TGTGCCAGCAGCTTGTGGGCGGGGGAGTCCCTCGAGCAGTACTTC. This gives the protein CASSLWAGESLEQYF.

This rearrangement joins TRBV19 to TRBJ1-5, with 8 bases matching TRBD1. The V gene end was trimmed by 4 bases and the J gene end by 4 bases; junction bases not matched to a gene: 12. This CDR3 is 17 amino acids long. Germline V gene data show CDR1 as LNHDA and CDR2 as SQIVND (reference sequence). The CDR3 DNA sequence: TGTGCCAGTAGTAAAACAGGGGGTAGTGTCTTAAATCAGCCCCAGCATTTT. This sequence encodes CASSKTGGSVLNQPQHF.

The DNA of the CDR3 is TGTGCCAGCAGTTACAGGGGGGGAGCCAAAAACATTCAGTACTTC. The encoded protein is CASSYRGGAKNIQYF. The chain couples TRBV7-9 to TRBJ2-4; possible D gene TRBD1, 8 bases. The CDR3 length is 15 residues. Germline V CDR1 and CDR2: SEHNR, FQNEAQ (reference sequence). Trimming shortened V by 6 bases and J by 0 bases, and 12 bases separated the two germline ends.

The genes are TRBV19 and TRBJ2-3; 12 nucleotides agree with TRBD2. V lost 4 bases to trimming and J lost 6 bases; unmatched junction nucleotides: 11. This CDR3 spans 17 amino acids. In germline, CDR1 is LNHDA, CDR2 SQIVND (reference sequence). CDR3: CASSTHQLAGGPDTQYF. DNA of the CDR3: TGTGCCAGTAGTACCCACCAACTAGCGGGGGGCCCGGATACGCAGTATTTT.

This clone has more than one count but fewer than ten. V usage is TRBV30 and J usage is TRBJ2-1; tentatively, D is TRBD2 (7 bases). CDR1 and CDR2 from the germline V gene are GTSNPN and SVGIG (reference sequence). This CDR3 is built from 13 residues. V lost 4 bases to trimming and J lost 8 bases, with 15 bases between them. The CDR3 region is CAWNEGGYDEQFF. DNA for the CDR3: TGTGCCTGGAATGAGGGGGGGTACGATGAGCAGTTCTTC.

This chain links TRBV10-3 with TRBJ2-7; D call uncertain. Germline CDR1 is ENHRY and CDR2 is SYGVKD. CDR3 size: 11 residues. With 0 bases removed from V and 5 bases from J, the gap between germline ends came to 2 bases. Here the CDR3 reads CAISESNEQYF. The CDR3, as DNA: TGTGCCATCAGTGAGTCTAACGAGCAGTACTTC.

The CDR3: CAWRSREVGTEAFF. The CDR3 coding sequence is TGTGCCTGGAGGTCCAGGGAAGTGGGTACTGAAGCTTTCTTT. The chain is built from TRBV30 and TRBJ1-1; TRBD1 might be the D (5 bases). The CDR3 runs to 14 residues. The ends were cut back, 3 bases at V and 5 bases at J, with 16 bases in the middle. Germline values: CDR1 GTSNPN, CDR2 SVGIG (reference sequence).

V gene TRBV5-1 combines with J gene TRBJ2-1; 11 positions match TRBD2. The V gene end was trimmed by 2 bases and the J gene end by 4 bases; junction bases not matched to a gene: 8. This CDR3 comprises 17 residues. CDR1 and CDR2 from the germline V gene are SGHRS and YFSETQ. Here the CDR3 reads CASSFSSGGTLYNEQFF. DNA of the CDR3: TGCGCCAGCAGCTTTTCTAGCGGGGGGACCTTATACAATGAGCAGTTCTTC.

The chain joins TRBV6-6 to TRBJ2-7; 16 bases match TRBD2. V shed 2 bases and J 7 bases; nucleotides not matched to a gene: 5. This CDR3 is 16 amino acids long. The V gene's germline CDR1 is MNHNY and CDR2 SVGAGI (reference sequence). CDR3 in amino acids: CASSYGTSGGAVEQYF. The CDR3, as DNA: TGTGCCAGCAGTTACGGGACTAGCGGGGGGGCCGTAGAGCAGTACTTC.

The CDR3 sequence is CASSRTSGSSYNEQFF. CDR3 in DNA: TGCGCCAGCAGCCGAACTAGCGGCAGCTCCTACAATGAGCAGTTCTTC. The V call is TRBV5-1, the J call TRBJ2-1; TRBD2 matches at 8 bases. The J segment lost 0 bases and the V segment lost 4 bases, leaving 6 bases of the junction unmatched. From germline, CDR1 is SGHRS and CDR2 YFSETQ. The CDR3 loop spans 16 amino acids.

The CDR3 spells CASSSGQGVRGTQYF. CDR3 in DNA: TGTGCCAGCAGCTCCGGACAGGGGGTCCGTGGGACCCAGTACTTC. The rearrangement links TRBV9 to TRBJ2-5; 10 nucleotides line up with TRBD1. V lost 4 bases to trimming and J lost 7 bases; unmatched junction nucleotides: 10. The CDR3 totals 15 residues. Germline CDR1 and CDR2: SGDLS and YYNGEE.

The V call is TRBV11-2, the J call TRBJ2-3; D gene uncertain. V was clipped by 2 bases and J by 6 bases, with 12 bases between them. CDR3 size: 14 residues. The germline gives CDR1 SGHAT, CDR2 FQNNGV. The CDR3 DNA follows: TGTGCCAGCAGCTTAAGAGGTCTAATTGATACGCAGTATTTT. Residues: CASSLRGLIDTQYF.

Of note for this clone: A junction end diverges from the germline sequence, so it may reflect a read error. The chain links TRBV7-2 to TRBJ2-1, with a weak D call TRBD2 (5 bases). The length of the CDR3 is 16 residues. Germline lookup yields CDR1 SGHTA and CDR2 FQGNSA. CDR3 residues: CASRSASGFSHNEQFF. The CDR3 nucleotides read TGTGCCAGCAGAAGTGCTTCGGGGTTCTCCCACAATGAGCAGTTCTTC.

The chain recombines TRBV2 with TRBJ2-1; D ambiguous. V lost 2 bases, J lost 0 bases, and 11 bases lay in between. This CDR3 has 16 residues. Per germline, CDR1 SNHLY and CDR2 FYNNEI. This chain's CDR3 is CASSESGHHSYNEQFF. The CDR3 DNA reads as TGTGCCAGCAGTGAATCTGGCCACCACTCCTACAATGAGCAGTTCTTC.

This chain joins TRBV7-8 and TRBJ1-4; 8 nucleotides match TRBD1. With V trimmed by 3 bases and J by 6 bases, 6 bases remained unmatched. Germline CDR1 is SGHVS and CDR2 is FQNEAQ. The CDR3 contains 15 residues. CDR3 loop: CASSFLTGADEKLFF. In nucleotides, the CDR3 is TGTGCCAGCAGCTTCTTGACAGGGGCGGATGAAAAACTGTTTTTT. Full variable domain (rest looked up from reference TRBV7-8 and TRBJ1-4): GAGVSQSPRYKVAKRGQDVALRCDPISGHVSLFWYQQALGQGPEFLTYFQNEAQLDKSGLPSDRFFAERPEGSVSTLKIQRTQQEDSAVYLCASSFLTGADEKLFFGSGTQLSVL.

The chain links TRBV13 to TRBJ2-7; perhaps TRBD2 as D (6 bases). Germline CDR1 PRHDT, CDR2 FYEKMQ (reference sequence). Trimming took off 6 bases at V and 2 bases at J, with 17 bases between the two ends. The CDR3 runs to 15 residues. This CDR3 reads CASRRRGGETYEQYF. CDR3 sequence (DNA): TGTGCCAGCAGACGACGGGGCGGGGAAACCTACGAGCAGTACTTC.

This clone has only one observation. The chain couples TRBV14 to TRBJ1-2; D is possibly TRBD1 (6 bases). Trimming left V 1 base short and J 5 bases short, with 11 bases between. Germline assignment: CDR1 SGHDN and CDR2 FVKESK. This CDR3 has 14 residues. The CDR3 DNA sequence: TGTGCCAGCAGCCAAGGCAGGGGATGGTATGGCTACACCTTC. This codes for CASSQGRGWYGYTF.

The chain has TRBV7-9 and TRBJ2-3; TRBD2 agrees at 7 bases. Trimming cost V 6 bases and J 4 bases; bases outside gene matches: 7. This CDR3 is built from 14 residues. Germline V gene data show CDR1 as SEHNR and CDR2 as FQNEAQ (reference sequence). CDR3 nucleotide sequence: TGTGCCAGCAGTGGCAGCGGGGTGGCAGATACGCAGTATTTT. Residues: CASSGSGVADTQYF. Full variable domain (rest looked up from reference TRBV7-9 and TRBJ2-3): DTGVSQNPRHKITKRGQNVTFRCDPISEHNRLYWYRQTLGQGPEFLTYFQNEAQLEKSRLLSDRFSAERPKGSFSTLEIQRTEQGDSAMYLCASSGSGVADTQYFGPGTRLTVL.

About this clone: An end of the junction differs from the germline gene, which may be a read error. The CDR3 loop is CSARPGRGLF. The DNA of the CDR3 is TGCAGTGCTAGGCCGGGCCGAGGGCTCTTC. The V and J genes are TRBV20-1 and TRBJ2-1; a weak D match, TRBD2 (5 bases). CDR3 size: 10 residues. Germline CDR1 reads DFQATT; CDR2 reads SNEGSKA (reference sequence).

The V gene is TRBV11-3, the J gene TRBJ2-7, with D perhaps TRBD2 (6 bases). V was trimmed by 9 bases and J by 3 bases, leaving 12 bases between them. The CDR3 totals 12 residues. CDR1 is SGHNT and CDR2 is YENEEA in the germline V gene. DNA of the CDR3: TGTGCCAGTCACGGAGGGATCTACGAGCAGTACTTC. It yields the protein CASHGGIYEQYF.

This clone was seen just once. The chain combines TRBV7-2 with TRBJ2-4; 9 bases align to TRBD2. There are 19 residues in the CDR3. Germline V lookup: CDR1 SGHTA, CDR2 FQGNSA. The V segment lost 2 bases and the J segment 0 bases; nucleotides outside the gene matches: 11. CDR3 sequence: CASSLSAGGLGLAKNIQYF. In nucleotides, the CDR3 is TGTGCCAGCAGCTTATCGGCGGGGGGGCTAGGATTAGCCAAAAACATTCAGTACTTC.

The chain carries TRBV27 and TRBJ2-2; 9 bases fit TRBD1. Trimming cost V 6 bases and J 4 bases; bases outside gene matches: 3. The CDR3 sequence is 14 residues long. Looked up from germline, CDR1 is MNHEY and CDR2 is SMNVEV (reference sequence). The CDR3 here is CASRQGAVTGELFF. For the CDR3, the DNA is TGTGCCAGCAGACAGGGGGCGGTCACCGGGGAGCTGTTTTTT.

V is TRBV30 and J is TRBJ1-2, with D perhaps TRBD1 (6 bases). Between the trimmed V and J ends, which lost 2 bases and 7 bases, there was a span of 14 bases. The CDR3 is 13 residues long. Germline CDR1 reads GTSNPN; CDR2 reads SVGIG (reference sequence). The CDR3 loop reads CAWSTTGWVGYTF. As DNA, the CDR3 is TGTGCCTGGAGTACTACAGGGTGGGTTGGCTACACCTTC. Filled out from reference TRBV30 and TRBJ1-2, the complete variable domain reads SQTIHQWPATLVQPVGSPLSLECTVEGTSNPNLYWYRQAAGRGLQLLFYSVGIGQISSEVPQNLSASRPQDRQFILSSKKLLLSDSGFYLCAWSTTGWVGYTFGSGTRLTVV.

J is TRBJ2-5 and V is TRBV29-1, with TRBD1 matching over 7 bases. This CDR3 is 14 amino acids long. Trimming cost V 4 bases and J 4 bases; bases outside gene matches: 9. Looked up from germline, CDR1 is SQVTM and CDR2 is ANQGSEA. CDR3 sequence reads: CSVGQGSVRETQYF. As DNA, the CDR3 is TGCAGCGTTGGACAGGGTTCAGTTCGAGAGACCCAGTACTTC. Full variable domain (outside the CDR3, taken from reference TRBV29-1 and TRBJ2-5): SAVISQKPSRDICQRGTSLTIQCQVDSQVTMMFWYRQQPGQSLTLIATANQGSEATYESGFVIDKFPISRPNLTFSTLTVSNMSPEDSSIYLCSVGQGSVRETQYFGPGTRLLVL.

The genes are TRBV18 and TRBJ1-2; 11 bases map to TRBD1. This CDR3 is built from 17 residues. Germline CDR1 and CDR2: KGHSH and LQKENI. V lost 3 bases, J lost 7 bases, and 13 bases stayed unmatched. CDR3 sequence (DNA): TGTGCCAGCTCACCTTCCGGGACAGGGGGTCTGATGGGTGGCTACACCTTC. This encodes CASSPSGTGGLMGGYTF.

This sequence joins TRBV2 and TRBJ1-5, with D uncertain. V dropped 4 bases and J dropped 1 base, with 8 bases sitting between them. CDR3 length equals 14 residues. The germline V gene encodes CDR1 SNHLY and CDR2 FYNNEI. CDR3 sequence: CASSAGWSNQPQHF. The CDR3 nucleotides are TGTGCCAGCAGTGCGGGATGGAGCAATCAGCCCCAGCATTTT.

The rearrangement links TRBV19 to TRBJ2-2; 8 positions agree with TRBD2. The V segment lost 3 bases and the J segment 9 bases; nucleotides outside the gene matches: 9. The CDR3 totals 15 residues. The germline gives CDR1 LNHDA, CDR2 SQIVND (reference sequence). Here the CDR3 reads CASSISGGGVRELFF. The CDR3 DNA reads TGTGCCAGTAGTATCTCCGGGGGGGGCGTTCGGGAGCTGTTTTTT.

The V call is TRBV11-3, the J call TRBJ1-5; 9 nucleotides match TRBD1. The CDR3 totals 17 residues. V shed 0 bases, J shed 5 bases, and the junction held 8 bases outside the gene matches. Germline V CDR1 and CDR2: SGHNT, YENEEA. CDR3: CASSLEGGQGFHQPQHF. The CDR3 coding sequence is TGTGCCAGCAGCTTAGAAGGGGGACAGGGTTTCCATCAGCCCCAGCATTTT.